This T cell receptor beta chain was sequenced for a study of CD8 T cells in Susac syndrome. General study results and limits: Acknowledgment was made by the study that its TCR sequencing and HLA analysis involved a relatively small number of individuals.

Random hexamers served to reverse transcribe about 0.5 to 1 ug RNA. TCR beta CDR3 was amplified by immunoSEQ covering 54 Vbeta and 13 Jbeta. In TCRdb, the immunoSEQ multiplex PCR reads were re-called with MiXCR into one record per CDR3 protein. The sample lists around 95,000 distinct CDR3 sequences, 95% seen once, with more than 0.3% in the top ten. The authors sequenced TCR beta from blood CD8+ and CD4+ T cells. FACS enriched CD8+ TEMRA cells, while bulk CD8+ and CD4+ were negatively isolated. In this sample, this clonotype turned up once. Its antigen is currently unknown. V lost 7 bases and J lost 1, with 7 bases in between. Looked up from germline, CDR1 is MDHEN and CDR2 is SYDVKM. The CDR3 totals 12 residues.

This rearrangement joins TRBV28 to TRBJ2-5, with unresolved D. The sequenced sample consisted of CD8+ T cells from PBMCs. The sequence derives from a human donor with Susac syndrome. DNA of the CDR3: TGTGCCAGCAACGCAGCCCAAGAGACCCAGTACTTC. Protein sequence: CASNAAQETQYF.